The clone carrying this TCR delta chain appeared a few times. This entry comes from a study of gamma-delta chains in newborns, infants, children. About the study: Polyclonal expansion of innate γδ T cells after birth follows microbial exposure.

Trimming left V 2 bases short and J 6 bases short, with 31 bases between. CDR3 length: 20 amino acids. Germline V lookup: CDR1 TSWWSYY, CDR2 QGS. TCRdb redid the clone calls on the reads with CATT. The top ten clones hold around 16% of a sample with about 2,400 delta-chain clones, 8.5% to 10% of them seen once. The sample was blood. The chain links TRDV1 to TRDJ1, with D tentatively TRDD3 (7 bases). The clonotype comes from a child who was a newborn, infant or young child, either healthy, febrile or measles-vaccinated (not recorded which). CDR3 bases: TGTGCTCTTGGGGAAGATCGTGCGCTCCTACGCTGGACTGGGGTCTATAAACTCATCTTT. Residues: CALGEDRALLRWTGVYKLIF.